This T cell receptor (beta chain) was documented in a study of early T cells in non-severe SARS-CoV-2 infection. Study information: The authors sequenced bulk RNA from unsorted whole blood, leaving chains unpaired.

Study-wide findings and caveats: CD4 and private specificities were missed by VDJdb matching, which favored anti-spike CD8 responses.

CDR3 length: 18 amino acids. Germline V gene lookup returns CDR1 SGHVS and CDR2 FQNEAQ. Unmatched junction bases numbered 13, after V lost 5 bases and J lost 8 bases. Individual cDNA molecules were tagged with unique molecular identifiers, the study reported. TCRdb called the 5' RACE reads again in MiXCR, with one record for every CDR3 protein. The sample lists over 50,000 distinct CDR3 sequences, 10% to 15% occurring once. In regard to this clonotype: What it recognizes is unknown.

The rearrangement links TRBV7-8 to TRBJ2-3; 16 bases are shared with TRBD2. The sample comprised whole blood. The receptor's source is an adult who was a healthcare worker with PCR-confirmed SARS-CoV-2 infection or an uninfected control (not recorded which). CDR3 bases: TGTGCCAGCAGCACAGGGGGGACTAGCGGGAGGGCCCGAGGTACGCAGTATTTT. Translated, it gives CASSTGGTSGRARGTQYF.